This T cell receptor (beta chain) was sequenced during a study of shared clonotypes between healthy human individuals. About this clone itself: As yet, its antigen is unknown.

Data came from immunoSEQ multiplex PCR; TCRdb stores just in-frame clones and leaves some out. The sample includes 730,000 or so clones, 60% to 80% of them seen just once. The CDR3 runs to 15 residues. Germline V CDR1 and CDR2: SEHNR, FQNEAQ (reference sequence). V was cut by 3 bases and J by 3 bases, with 9 bases left in between. Study-wide findings and caveats: Sequencing depth was predicted to influence how clonotypes are shared among donors.

Specimen: memory CD4+ T cells sorted from blood. Subset reported: CD45RA-negative fraction. The receptor comes from a woman aged 25 to 39 in good health. The V call is TRBV7-9, the J call TRBJ2-6; D possibly corresponds to TRBD2 (6 bases). For the CDR3, the DNA is TGTGCCAGCAGCTTCTGGGGACTTGGGGCCAACGTCCTGACTTTC. Encoded protein: CASSFWGLGANVLTF.